This entry features one T cell receptor (beta chain) sequence. This entry belongs to a study of control samples from healthy donors and cancer patients. This CDR3 is 15 amino acids long. V dropped 1 base and J dropped 2 bases, with 11 bases sitting between them. Germline V gene data show CDR1 as MNHNS and CDR2 as SASEGT. Clones were sequenced by immunoSEQ multiplex PCR, and TCRdb holds only the in-frame ones, with some missing. The sample carries around 200,000 clones, over 80% recorded once. The chain couples TRBV6-1 to TRBJ2-5; tentatively, D is TRBD1 (6 bases). Sequenced: blood. The clonotype originates from a man younger than 30 in good health. The CDR3 region is CASSEETGRQETQYF. As DNA, the CDR3 is TGTGCCAGCAGTGAAGAGACAGGAAGACAAGAGACCCAGTACTTC.